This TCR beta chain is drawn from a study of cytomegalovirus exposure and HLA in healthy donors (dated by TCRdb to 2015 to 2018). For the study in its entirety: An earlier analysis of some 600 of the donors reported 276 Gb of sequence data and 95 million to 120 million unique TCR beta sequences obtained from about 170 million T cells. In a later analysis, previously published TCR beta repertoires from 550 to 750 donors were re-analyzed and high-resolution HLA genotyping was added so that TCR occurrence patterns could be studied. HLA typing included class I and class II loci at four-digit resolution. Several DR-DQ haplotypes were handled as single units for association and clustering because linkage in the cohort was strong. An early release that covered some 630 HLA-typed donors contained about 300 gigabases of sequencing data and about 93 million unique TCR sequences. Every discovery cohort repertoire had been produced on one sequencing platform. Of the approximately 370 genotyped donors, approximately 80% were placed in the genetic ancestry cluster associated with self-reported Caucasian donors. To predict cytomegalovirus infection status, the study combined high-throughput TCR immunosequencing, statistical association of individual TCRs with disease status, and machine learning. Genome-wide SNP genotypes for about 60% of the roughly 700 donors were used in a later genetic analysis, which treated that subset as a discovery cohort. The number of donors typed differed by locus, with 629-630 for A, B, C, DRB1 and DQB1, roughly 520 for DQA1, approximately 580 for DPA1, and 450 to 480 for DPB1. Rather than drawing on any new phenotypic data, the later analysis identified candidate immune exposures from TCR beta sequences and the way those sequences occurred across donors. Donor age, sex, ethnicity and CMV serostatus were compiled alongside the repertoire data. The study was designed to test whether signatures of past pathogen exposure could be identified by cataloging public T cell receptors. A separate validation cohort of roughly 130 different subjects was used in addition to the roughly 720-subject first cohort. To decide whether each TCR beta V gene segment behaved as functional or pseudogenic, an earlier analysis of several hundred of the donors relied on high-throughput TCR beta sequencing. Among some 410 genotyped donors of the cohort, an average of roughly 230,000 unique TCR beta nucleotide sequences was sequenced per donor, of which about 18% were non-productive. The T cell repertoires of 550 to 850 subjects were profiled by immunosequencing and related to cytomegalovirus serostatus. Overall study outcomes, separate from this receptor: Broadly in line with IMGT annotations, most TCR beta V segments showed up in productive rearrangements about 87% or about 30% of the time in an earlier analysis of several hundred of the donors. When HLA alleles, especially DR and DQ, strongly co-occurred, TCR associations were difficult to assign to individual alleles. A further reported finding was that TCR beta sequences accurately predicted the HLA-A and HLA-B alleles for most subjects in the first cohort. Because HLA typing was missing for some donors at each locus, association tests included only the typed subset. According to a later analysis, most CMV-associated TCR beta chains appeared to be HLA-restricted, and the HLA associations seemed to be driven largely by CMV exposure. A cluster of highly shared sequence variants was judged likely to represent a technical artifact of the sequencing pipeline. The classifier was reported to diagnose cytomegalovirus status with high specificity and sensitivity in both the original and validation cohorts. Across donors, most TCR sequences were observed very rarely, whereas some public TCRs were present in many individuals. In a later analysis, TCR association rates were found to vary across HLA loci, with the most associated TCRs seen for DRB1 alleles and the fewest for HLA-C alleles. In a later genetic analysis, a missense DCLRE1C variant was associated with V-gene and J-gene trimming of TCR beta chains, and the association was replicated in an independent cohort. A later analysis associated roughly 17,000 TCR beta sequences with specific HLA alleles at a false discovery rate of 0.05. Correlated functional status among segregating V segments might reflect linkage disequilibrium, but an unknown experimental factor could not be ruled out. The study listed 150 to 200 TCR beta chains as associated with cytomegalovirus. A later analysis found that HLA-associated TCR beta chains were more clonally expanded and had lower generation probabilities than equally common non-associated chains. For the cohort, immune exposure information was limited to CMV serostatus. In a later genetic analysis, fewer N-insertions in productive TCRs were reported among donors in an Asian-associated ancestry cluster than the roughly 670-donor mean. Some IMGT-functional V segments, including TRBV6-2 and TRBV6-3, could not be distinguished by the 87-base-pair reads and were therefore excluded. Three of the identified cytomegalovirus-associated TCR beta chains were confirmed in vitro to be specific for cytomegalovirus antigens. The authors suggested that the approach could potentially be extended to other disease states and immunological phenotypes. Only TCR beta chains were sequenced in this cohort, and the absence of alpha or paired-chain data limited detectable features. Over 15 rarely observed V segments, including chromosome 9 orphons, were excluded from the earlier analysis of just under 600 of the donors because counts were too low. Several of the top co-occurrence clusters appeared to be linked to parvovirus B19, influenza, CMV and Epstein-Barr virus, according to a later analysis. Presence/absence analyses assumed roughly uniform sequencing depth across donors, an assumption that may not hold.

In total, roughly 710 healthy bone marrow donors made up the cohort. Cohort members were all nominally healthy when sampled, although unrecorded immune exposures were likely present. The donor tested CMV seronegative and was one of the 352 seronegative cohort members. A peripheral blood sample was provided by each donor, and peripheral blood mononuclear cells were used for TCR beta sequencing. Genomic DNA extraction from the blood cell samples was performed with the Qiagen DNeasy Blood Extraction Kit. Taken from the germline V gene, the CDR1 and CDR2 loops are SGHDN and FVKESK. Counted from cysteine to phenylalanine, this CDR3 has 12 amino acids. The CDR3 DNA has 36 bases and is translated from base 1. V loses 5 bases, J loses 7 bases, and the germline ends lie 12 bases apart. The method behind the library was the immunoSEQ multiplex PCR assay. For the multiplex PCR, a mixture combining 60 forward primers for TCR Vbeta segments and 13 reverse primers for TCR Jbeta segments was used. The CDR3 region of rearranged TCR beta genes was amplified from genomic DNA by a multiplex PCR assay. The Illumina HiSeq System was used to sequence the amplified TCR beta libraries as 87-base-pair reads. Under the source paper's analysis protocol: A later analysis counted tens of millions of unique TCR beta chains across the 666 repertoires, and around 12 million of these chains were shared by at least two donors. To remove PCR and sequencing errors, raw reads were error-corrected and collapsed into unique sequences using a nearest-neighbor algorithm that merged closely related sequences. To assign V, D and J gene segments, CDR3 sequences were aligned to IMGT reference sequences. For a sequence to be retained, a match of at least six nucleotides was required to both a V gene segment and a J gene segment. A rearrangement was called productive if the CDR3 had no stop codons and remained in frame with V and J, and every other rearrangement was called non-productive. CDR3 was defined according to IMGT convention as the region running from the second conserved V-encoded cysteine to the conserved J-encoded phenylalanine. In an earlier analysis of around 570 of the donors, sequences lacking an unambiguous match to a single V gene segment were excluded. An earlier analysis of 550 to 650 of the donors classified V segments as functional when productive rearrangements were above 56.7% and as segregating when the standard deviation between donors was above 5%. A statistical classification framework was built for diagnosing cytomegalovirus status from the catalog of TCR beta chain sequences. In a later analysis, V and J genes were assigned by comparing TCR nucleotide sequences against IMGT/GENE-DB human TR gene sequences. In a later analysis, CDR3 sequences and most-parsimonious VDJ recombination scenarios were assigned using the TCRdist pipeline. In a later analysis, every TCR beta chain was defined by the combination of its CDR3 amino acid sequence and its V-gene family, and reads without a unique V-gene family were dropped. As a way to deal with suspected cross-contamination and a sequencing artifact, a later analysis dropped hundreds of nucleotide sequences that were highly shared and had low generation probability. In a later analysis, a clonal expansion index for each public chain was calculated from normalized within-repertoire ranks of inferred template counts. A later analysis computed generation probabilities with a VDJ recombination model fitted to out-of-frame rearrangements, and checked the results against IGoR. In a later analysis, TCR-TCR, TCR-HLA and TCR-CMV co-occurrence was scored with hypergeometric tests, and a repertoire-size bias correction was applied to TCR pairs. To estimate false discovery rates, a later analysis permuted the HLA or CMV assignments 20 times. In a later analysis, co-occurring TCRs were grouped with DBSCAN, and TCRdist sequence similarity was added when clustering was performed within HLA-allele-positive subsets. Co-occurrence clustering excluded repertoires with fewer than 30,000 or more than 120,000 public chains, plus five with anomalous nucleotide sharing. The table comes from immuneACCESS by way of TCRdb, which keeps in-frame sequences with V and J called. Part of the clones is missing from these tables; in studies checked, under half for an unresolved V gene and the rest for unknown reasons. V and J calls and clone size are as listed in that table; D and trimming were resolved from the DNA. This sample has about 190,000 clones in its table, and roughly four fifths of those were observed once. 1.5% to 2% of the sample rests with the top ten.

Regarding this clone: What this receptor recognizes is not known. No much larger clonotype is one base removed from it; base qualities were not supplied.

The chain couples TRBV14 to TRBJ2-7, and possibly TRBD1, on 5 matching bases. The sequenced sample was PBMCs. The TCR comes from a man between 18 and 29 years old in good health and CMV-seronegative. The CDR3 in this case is CASSNPGLEQYF. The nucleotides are TGTGCCAGCAGCAACCCAGGGTTAGAGCAGTACTTC.